This T cell receptor (beta chain) was identified in a study of blood T cells in healthy people across ages. General study findings and limits: Whereas aged donors had fewer naive CD4+ cells, long-lived donors had more of them and higher diversity.

Trimming removed 6 bases at V and 6 bases at J, with 20 bases between. The CDR3 sequence is 15 residues long. Comment on this clonotype: Its matching antigen is unknown.

It was approximately 10 milliliters of peripheral blood that were drawn from each donor. It was with a sample-barcoded 5' primer and a J-beta primer mix that a second PCR of about 6 to 11 cycles was run. The template-switch adaptor, which had 12 random nucleotides, put a tag on each cDNA molecule. One entry per CDR3 protein, called by TCRdb with MiXCR from the 5' RACE reads. The top ten clones hold approximately 4.1% of a sample with 1.5 million to 1.9 million distinct CDR3 sequences, about 42% of them seen once. Sequences were obtained from blood. This rearrangement joins TRBV12-3 or TRBV12-4 to TRBJ1-2; D not certain. The origin of this receptor is a woman between 18 and 29 years old in good health. In DNA form, the CDR3 reads TGTGCCAGCAGCCCTCGGGCCTCCAAAGGCCATGGCTACACCTTC. Translating it yields CASSPRASKGHGYTF.